This TCR beta chain appears in the sequencing data of a study of blood T cell repertoires in COVID-19. Overall study: Samples of COVID-19 (acute and convalescent) were obtained from the United States, Italy and Spain. PBMCs, B-cell-depleted T cells, or T cells were the source of the cDNA or gDNA that made up the material.

CDR1 is GTSNPN, CDR2 SVGIG, per germline (reference sequence). The CDR3 length is 17 residues. V gave up 0 bases and J gave up 4 bases; unmatched junction bases: 8. This clone was counted once. TCRdb keeps only in-frame clones here, not all; method: immunoSEQ multiplex PCR. In the table there are 250,000 to 350,000 clones, approximately 90% of which are singletons. The V gene is TRBV30, the J gene TRBJ2-6; 8 nucleotides match TRBD2. This clonotype originated in a woman in her 30s who had recovered from COVID-19. The sample was PBMCs or T cells enriched from blood (not recorded which). CDR3 loop: CAWSVRGGASGANVLTF. The CDR3 DNA is TGTGCCTGGAGTGTACGGGGGGGGGCCTCAGGGGCCAACGTCCTGACTTTC. Full variable domain (missing parts from reference TRBV30 and TRBJ2-6): SQTIHQWPATLVQPVGSPLSLECTVEGTSNPNLYWYRQAAGRGLQLLFYSVGIGQISSEVPQNLSASRPQDRQFILSSKKLLLSDSGFYLCAWSVRGGASGANVLTFGAGSRLTVL.